This T cell receptor (beta chain) came from a study of OX40 agonist ivuxolimab in advanced cancers. Measured with immunoSEQ multiplex PCR; TCRdb has only the in-frame clones, and not every one. The sample includes over 40,000 clones, around 89% of them seen just once. The CDR3 length is 18 residues. The ends lost 3 bases at V and 1 base at J; junction bases unmatched: 12. Germline values: CDR1 SGHAT, CDR2 FQNNGV. The chain has TRBV11-2 and TRBJ2-3; 8 bases align to TRBD2. The source material was CD4+ or CD8+ T cells sorted from blood, sampled in a trial of the OX40 agonist ivuxolimab. This sequence was found in an adult with an advanced solid tumor such as melanoma, head and neck, liver or kidney cancer. Here the CDR3 reads CASSFPGGIARGTDTQYF. For the CDR3, the DNA is TGTGCCAGCAGCTTTCCGGGAGGGATTGCCCGGGGCACAGATACGCAGTATTTT.